The 21 T cell receptor beta chains presented below share a single source sample, sequenced in a study of blood T cell repertoires in COVID-19 (TCRdb year 2020). Library method: the immunoSEQ multiplex PCR assay. TCRdb limited this immuneACCESS table to in-frame rearrangements with V and J called. A share of clones is missing; checked studies link under half to unresolved V genes, and the rest is unexplained. This sample is represented by about 150,000 clones; 82% of them were singletons. The top ten clonotypes cover approximately 16% of the sample. The sequencing input was peripheral blood. The receptors come from a human donor with acute or convalescent COVID-19. The donor label of this sample is uncertain.

In this sample, this clone turned up a few times. The rearrangement uses TRBV9 and TRBJ2-7; 7 positions agree with TRBD2. The germline gives CDR1 SGDLS, CDR2 YYNGEE. The CDR3 is made up of 15 amino acids. V shed 4 bases and J 0 bases; nucleotides not matched to a gene: 7. CDR3 coding DNA: TGTGCCAGCAGCCTGGGGGGGGATGGCTCCTACGAGCAGTACTTC. This encodes CASSLGGDGSYEQYF.

This chain joins TRBV6-4 and TRBJ2-1; TRBD2 agrees at 14 bases. This CDR3 has 18 residues. Germline CDR1 and CDR2: MRHNA and SNTAGT. V lost 5 bases, J lost 1 base, and 7 bases stayed unmatched. CDR3 DNA sequence: TGTGCCAGCAGTTCTACCCGACTAGCGGGGGGGTCCTACAATGAGCAGTTCTTC. This codes for CASSSTRLAGGSYNEQFF.

The chain employs TRBV7-8 and TRBJ1-1; D unclear. CDR1 is SGHVS and CDR2 is FQNEAQ in the germline V gene. V lost 6 bases and J lost 0, with 8 bases in between. This CDR3 comprises 13 residues. The CDR3 DNA follows: TGTGCCAGCAGACTCTTTGTGAACACTGAAGCTTTCTTT. It codes for CASRLFVNTEAFF.

The chain's CDR3 is CASSISRSKYQPQHF. The CDR3 DNA reads TGTGCCAGTAGTATTTCGAGAAGCAAGTATCAGCCCCAGCATTTT. The chain is built from TRBV19 and TRBJ1-5; D uncertain. V was clipped by 3 bases and J by 5 bases, with 14 bases between them. The CDR3 is 15 amino acids. Germline V gene sequence: CDR1 LNHDA, CDR2 SQIVND (reference sequence).

The genes are TRBV5-6 and TRBJ1-6; possibly TRBD1 for D (6 bases). This CDR3 is 15 amino acids long. V dropped 2 bases and J dropped 6 bases, with 12 bases sitting between them. Per germline, CDR1 SGHDT and CDR2 YYEEEE. The CDR3 is CASSLRGISNSPLHF. The CDR3 region has the DNA TGTGCCAGCAGCTTAAGGGGGATTAGTAATTCACCCCTCCACTTT.

This clone is a singleton in its sample. CDR3 residues: CASRMWTGDSPLHF. The DNA of the CDR3 is TGTGCCAGTAGGATGTGGACAGGGGATTCACCCCTCCACTTT. The chain recombines TRBV19 with TRBJ1-6; 9 bases match TRBD1. The CDR3 has 14 residues. The V gene's germline CDR1 is LNHDA and CDR2 SQIVND (reference sequence). The V segment lost 6 bases and the J segment 8 bases; nucleotides outside the gene matches: 5.

V and J are TRBV7-2 and TRBJ2-5; 9 bases fit TRBD2. Per germline, CDR1 SGHTA and CDR2 FQGNSA. The CDR3 covers 14 residues. V trimming: 1 base; J trimming: 7 bases; junction bases outside the gene matches: 4. CDR3 sequence reads: CASSLDGGRGTQYF. As DNA, the CDR3 is TGTGCCAGCAGCTTAGACGGCGGGAGGGGGACCCAGTACTTC. Supplemented by reference TRBV7-2 and TRBJ2-5, the full variable domain reads GAGVSQSPSNKVTEKGKDVELRCDPISGHTALYWYRQSLGQGLEFLIYFQGNSAPDKSGLPSDRFSAERTGGSVSTLTIQRTQQEDSAVYLCASSLDGGRGTQYFGPGTRLLVL.

The J gene is TRBJ1-4, the V gene TRBV29-1; 7 bases are a match to TRBD1. With 7 bases clipped from V and 5 bases from J, the junction kept 4 bases outside the gene matches. Germline CDR1 and CDR2: SQVTM and ANQGSEA. The CDR3 loop spans 12 amino acids. CDR3 in amino acids: CSAKTGNEKLFF. In DNA form, the CDR3 reads TGCAGCGCCAAGACAGGGAATGAAAAACTGTTTTTT.

The genes are TRBV20-1 and TRBJ2-3; the D gene is possibly TRBD2 (5 bases). Germline lookup yields CDR1 DFQATT and CDR2 SNEGSKA (reference sequence). Trimming removed 3 bases at V and 8 bases at J, with 9 bases between. The CDR3 covers 11 residues. CDR3 region: CSASHGGTQYF. As DNA, the CDR3 is TGCAGTGCTAGCCACGGAGGTACGCAGTATTTT.

The chain combines TRBV5-5 with TRBJ2-1; D is possibly TRBD2 (7 bases). CDR3 length: 17 amino acids. CDR1 SGHKS and CDR2 YYEKEE come from the germline V gene (reference sequence). V was trimmed by 0 bases and J by 7 bases, leaving 20 bases between them. CDR3 in DNA: TGTGCCAGCAGCTTGGTTCCTCTCGGGGGGCAGAGGAATGAGCAGTTCTTC. Translating gives CASSLVPLGGQRNEQFF.

The chain carries TRBV2 and TRBJ1-5; TRBD1 matches 9 bases. Germline V gene sequence: CDR1 SNHLY, CDR2 FYNNEI. CDR3 length: 15 amino acids. V lost 5 bases, J lost 4 bases, and 6 bases stayed unmatched. DNA of the CDR3: TGTGCCAGCAGTATCCAAGACAGGGGGAATCAGCCCCAGCATTTT. Amino acids: CASSIQDRGNQPQHF.

The CDR3 spells CASSQEIQRGGRGQETQYF. The CDR3 nucleotides read TGTGCCAGCAGCCAAGAGATCCAGCGGGGGGGCCGCGGGCAAGAGACCCAGTACTTC. The chain links TRBV3-1 (or the pseudogene TRBV3-2) to TRBJ2-5; 10 nucleotides agree with TRBD2. J lost 2 bases, V lost 0 bases, and 12 bases had no gene match. The CDR3 runs to 19 residues. Germline CDR1 LGHDT, CDR2 YNNKEL (reference sequence).

This clone was seen only once. The chain uses TRBV28 and TRBJ2-2; possibly TRBD2 for D (6 bases). Per the germline V gene, CDR1 is MDHEN and CDR2 is SYDVKM. Trimming pared 4 bases from V and 1 base from J, leaving 13 bases between. The length of the CDR3 is 16 residues. This chain's CDR3 is CASSSRAGLNTGELFF. CDR3 nucleotide sequence: TGTGCCAGCAGTTCCCGGGCGGGGTTGAACACCGGGGAGCTGTTTTTT.

This rearrangement joins TRBV27 to TRBJ1-5; TRBD1 aligns across 9 bases. Losses at the gene ends were 5 bases for V and 14 bases for J; bases not matched to a gene: 13. Germline V CDR1 and CDR2: MNHEY, SMNVEV (reference sequence). This CDR3 is built from 14 residues. In DNA form, the CDR3 reads TGTGCCAGCAGTCGGACAGGGGTCGGGGTACAGGAGCATTTT. Protein sequence: CASSRTGVGVQEHF.

Here the CDR3 reads CASSSGLDDLETQYF. The CDR3 DNA reads TGTGCCAGCTCATCGGGTCTCGATGACCTAGAGACCCAGTACTTC. The chain couples TRBV18 to TRBJ2-5; no definite D call. From germline, CDR1 is KGHSH and CDR2 LQKENI. The CDR3 runs 15 residues. V was shortened by 5 bases and J by 4 bases, with 17 bases between the two germline ends.

The V call is TRBV21-1, the J call TRBJ1-2; TRBD1 was called by the table and not checked on the DNA. TRBV21-1 is a listed pseudogene. The CDR3 spans 15 residues. Written as DNA, the CDR3 is TGTGCCAGCAGCTCACACCGGGACAGGGTTGGTGGCTACACCTTC. As protein: CASSSHRDRVGGYTF.

This chain connects TRBV7-2 to TRBJ2-2, with 7 bases matching TRBD2. This CDR3 spans 15 amino acids. V lost 1 base, J lost 4 bases, and 3 bases stayed unmatched. In germline, CDR1 is SGHTA, CDR2 FQGNSA. CDR3 in amino acids: CASSLGTRGTGELFF. In nucleotides, the CDR3 is TGTGCCAGCAGCTTAGGGACTAGAGGCACCGGGGAGCTGTTTTTT.

The chain joins TRBV2 to TRBJ2-3; 12 nucleotides align to TRBD2. Germline V gene sequence: CDR1 SNHLY, CDR2 FYNNEI. This CDR3 spans 15 amino acids. The ends lost 7 bases at V and 4 bases at J; junction bases unmatched: 6. The DNA for the CDR3 is TGTGCCAGCACCAGGACTAGCGGGGTGCCAGATACGCAGTATTTT. Translating gives CASTRTSGVPDTQYF.

V usage is TRBV19 and J usage is TRBJ2-7; a possible D gene is TRBD1 (5 bases). Trimming took 2 bases from V and 4 from J, leaving 9 bases between them. Germline loops: CDR1 LNHDA, CDR2 SQIVND (reference sequence). There are 13 residues in the CDR3. In DNA, the CDR3 is TGTGCCAGTAGTATAAGTAGGGGATACGAGCAGTACTTC. Residues: CASSISRGYEQYF.

The chain couples TRBV9 to TRBJ2-2; TRBD1 matches at 7 bases. V was pared by 3 bases and J by 1 base, with 15 bases of the junction left unmatched. Germline V gene sequence: CDR1 SGDLS, CDR2 YYNGEE. CDR3 length: 19 residues. The CDR3 DNA follows: TGTGCCAGCAGCGCAAGCAGAAAACAGGGACAGCAGAACACCGGGGAGCTGTTTTTT. Protein sequence: CASSASRKQGQQNTGELFF.

The V call is TRBV5-1, the J call TRBJ1-5, with TRBD1 matching over 9 bases. The CDR3 loop spans 14 amino acids. Germline V gene sequence: CDR1 SGHRS, CDR2 YFSETQ. Trimming cost V 7 bases and J 4 bases; bases outside gene matches: 6. CDR3 amino acids: CASSQGTGNQPQHF. The CDR3 DNA reads as TGCGCCAGCTCGCAGGGGACAGGGAATCAGCCCCAGCATTTT.